These 9 T cell receptor beta chains came from one sample sequenced in a study of regulatory T cells in long-lasting Graves disease (TCRdb year 2021). The library was built by means of multiplex PCR. Sequencing was carried out with an Illumina HiSeq 4000. TCR beta libraries were built with iRepertoire HTBI primers and Arm-PCR amplification of CDR3 regions. TCRdb passed the public sequencing reads through fastp at Q25 and MiXCR, retaining productive beta sequences. CDR3 protein sequences are deduplicated, and each keeps its most common genes and DNA. Recorded for this sample are roughly 410,000 distinct CDR3 sequences; approximately 16% of them occurred a single time. The top ten constitute over 7% of the sample. Per the publication, the time point label means: newly diagnosed GD, antithyroid drugs for less than 3 months. For both TCR sequencing and RNA sequencing, RNA was extracted from PBMCs using TRIzol.

In addition, the sample was reused for a study of T cells in Graves' hyperthyroidism and ophthalmopathy.

The sequenced sample was peripheral blood mononuclear cells (PBMCs), obtained at new diagnosis, from a patient treated with antithyroid drugs. Receptors originate from a woman aged 40-49 years with Graves disease. Donor details come from another sample of the same person, matched by shared clones.

This clonotype was picked up many times. The chain has TRBV12-3 or TRBV12-4 and TRBJ2-1; D is ambiguous. The CDR3 consists of 14 residues. Trimming pared 5 bases from V and 9 bases from J, leaving 17 bases between. The CDR3 DNA reads TGTGCCAGCAGTCGCCTTAGACTGGACCCTGAGCAGTTCTTC. Its protein is CASSRLRLDPEQFF.

This clonotype was seen many times. The chain links TRBV11-3 to TRBJ1-6; D gene ambiguous. Looked up from germline, CDR1 is SGHNT and CDR2 is YENEEA. The CDR3 sequence is 14 residues long. V was pared by 5 bases and J by 8 bases, with 13 bases between. CDR3 region: CASSQFHYDSPLHF. The CDR3 DNA reads as TGTGCCAGCAGCCAATTCCATTACGATTCACCCCTCCACTTT.

This clonotype has just a few counts. This rearrangement joins TRBV29-1 to TRBJ1-4; D is uncertain. Germline V gene data show CDR1 as SQVTM and CDR2 as ANQGSEA. Trimming pared 5 bases from V and 4 bases from J, leaving 11 bases between. This CDR3 is 13 amino acids long. The CDR3 is CSVTDRINEKLFF. The CDR3 DNA follows: TGCAGCGTTACCGACCGGATTAATGAAAAACTGTTTTTT. Combining the CDR3 with reference TRBV29-1 and TRBJ1-4 gives the whole variable domain SAVISQKPSRDICQRGTSLTIQCQVDSQVTMMFWYRQQPGQSLTLIATANQGSEATYESGFVIDKFPISRPNLTFSTLTVSNMSPEDSSIYLCSVTDRINEKLFFGSGTQLSVL.

The chain combines TRBV10-3 with TRBJ2-1; 10 positions agree with TRBD2. This CDR3 contains 13 residues. V lost 7 bases to trimming and J lost 10 bases; unmatched junction nucleotides: 7. Germline V CDR1 and CDR2: ENHRY, SYGVKD. This CDR3 is CAITSGRYDEQFF. In DNA form, the CDR3 reads TGTGCCATCACTAGCGGGAGATATGACGAGCAGTTCTTC.

This chain joins TRBV27 and TRBJ1-1; perhaps TRBD1 as D (6 bases). This CDR3 spans 14 amino acids. Germline V lookup: CDR1 MNHEY, CDR2 SMNVEV (reference sequence). V lost 8 bases to trimming and J lost 3 bases, with 16 bases between them. The CDR3 DNA follows: TGTGCCAGCGGTTCATTGAGGGGGGACACTGAAGCTTTCTTT. Residues: CASGSLRGDTEAFF.

This clonotype was picked up many times. The chain has TRBV19 and TRBJ2-7, with 12 bases matching TRBD1. CDR3 size: 15 residues. The germline gives CDR1 LNHDA, CDR2 SQIVND (reference sequence). V lost 3 bases and J lost 3; bases outside the gene matches: 3. The CDR3 sequence: CASSIGTGGIYEQYF. CDR3 DNA sequence: TGTGCCAGTAGTATCGGGACAGGGGGCATCTACGAGCAGTACTTC.

This chain links TRBV24-1 with TRBJ2-5; 13 nucleotides align to TRBD2. The CDR3 has 16 amino acids. V was pared by 6 bases and J by 2 bases, with 5 bases of the junction left unmatched. In germline, CDR1 is KGHDR, CDR2 SFDVKD. The CDR3 bases are TGTGCCACCAGTTGGGGACTAGCGGGACCTCAAGAGACCCAGTACTTC. It translates to CATSWGLAGPQETQYF.

This clonotype was observed at least ten times. The chain carries TRBV11-2 and TRBJ2-6; D is undetermined. This CDR3 contains 15 residues. Germline V gene sequence: CDR1 SGHAT, CDR2 FQNNGV. V lost 0 bases and J lost 4, with 7 bases in between. CDR3 in amino acids: CASSLEGSGANVLTF. CDR3 coding DNA: TGTGCCAGCAGCTTAGAGGGGTCCGGGGCCAACGTCCTGACTTTC.

This clonotype was counted at least ten times. The rearrangement joins TRBV14 to TRBJ1-4; D remains unclear. V was cut by 0 bases and J by 8 bases, with 13 bases left in between. CDR1 is SGHDN, CDR2 FVKESK, per germline. The length of the CDR3 is 15 residues. The CDR3 loop reads CASSQEKEVEEKLFF. Written as DNA, the CDR3 is TGTGCCAGCAGCCAAGAGAAGGAGGTTGAAGAAAAACTGTTTTTT.